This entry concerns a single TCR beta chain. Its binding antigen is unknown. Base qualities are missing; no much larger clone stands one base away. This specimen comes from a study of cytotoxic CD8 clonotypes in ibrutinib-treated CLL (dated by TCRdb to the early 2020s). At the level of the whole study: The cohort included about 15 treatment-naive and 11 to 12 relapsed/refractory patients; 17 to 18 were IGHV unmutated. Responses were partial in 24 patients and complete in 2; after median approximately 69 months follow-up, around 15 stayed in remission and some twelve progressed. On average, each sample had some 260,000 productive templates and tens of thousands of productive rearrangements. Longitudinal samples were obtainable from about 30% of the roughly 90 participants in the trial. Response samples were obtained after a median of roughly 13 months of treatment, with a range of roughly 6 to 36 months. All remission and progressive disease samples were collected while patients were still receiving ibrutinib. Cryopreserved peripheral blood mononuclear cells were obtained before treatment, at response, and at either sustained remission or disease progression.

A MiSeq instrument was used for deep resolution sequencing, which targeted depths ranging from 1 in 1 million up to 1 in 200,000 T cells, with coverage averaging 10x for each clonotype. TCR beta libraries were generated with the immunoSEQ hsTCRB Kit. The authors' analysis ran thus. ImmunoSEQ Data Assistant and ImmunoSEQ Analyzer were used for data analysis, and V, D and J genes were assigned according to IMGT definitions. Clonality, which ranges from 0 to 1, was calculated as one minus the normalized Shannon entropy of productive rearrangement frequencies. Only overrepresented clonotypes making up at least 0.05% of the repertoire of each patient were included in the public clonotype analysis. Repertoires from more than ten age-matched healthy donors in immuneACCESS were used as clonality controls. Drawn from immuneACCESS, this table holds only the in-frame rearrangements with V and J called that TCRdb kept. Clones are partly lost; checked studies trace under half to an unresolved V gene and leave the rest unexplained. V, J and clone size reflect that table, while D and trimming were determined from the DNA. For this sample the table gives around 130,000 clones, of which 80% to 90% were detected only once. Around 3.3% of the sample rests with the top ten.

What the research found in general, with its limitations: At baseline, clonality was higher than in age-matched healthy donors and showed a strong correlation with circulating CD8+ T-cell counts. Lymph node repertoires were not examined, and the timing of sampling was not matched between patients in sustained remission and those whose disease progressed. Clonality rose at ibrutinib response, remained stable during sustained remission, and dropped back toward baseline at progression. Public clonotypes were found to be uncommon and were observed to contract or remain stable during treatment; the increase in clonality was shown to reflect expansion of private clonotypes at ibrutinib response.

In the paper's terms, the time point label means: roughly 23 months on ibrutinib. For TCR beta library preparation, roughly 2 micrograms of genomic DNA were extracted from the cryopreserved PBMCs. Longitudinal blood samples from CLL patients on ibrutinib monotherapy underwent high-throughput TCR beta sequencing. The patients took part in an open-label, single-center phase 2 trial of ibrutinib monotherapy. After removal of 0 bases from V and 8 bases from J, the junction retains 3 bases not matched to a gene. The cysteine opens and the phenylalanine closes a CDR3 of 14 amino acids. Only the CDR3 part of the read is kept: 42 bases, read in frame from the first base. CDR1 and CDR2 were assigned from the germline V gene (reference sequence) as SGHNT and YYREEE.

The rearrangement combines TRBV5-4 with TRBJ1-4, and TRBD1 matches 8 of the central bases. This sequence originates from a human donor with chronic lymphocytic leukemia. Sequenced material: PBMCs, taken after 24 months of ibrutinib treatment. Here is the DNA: TGTGCCAGCAGCTTGGCGGGACAGGAAGAAAAACTGTTTTTT. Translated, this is CASSLAGQEEKLFF.